Here is one TCR beta chain with its context. The entry originates in a study of blood T cell repertoires in COVID-19. The repertoire was sequenced with immunoSEQ multiplex PCR; TCRdb's copy has only in-frame clones and lacks some. The table records more than 200,000 clones, 88% of them present only once. Individuals drawn from 24 US areas were about 18 to 100 years old. The CDR3 runs to 13 residues. Germline values: CDR1 MDHEN, CDR2 SYDVKM. V was clipped by 3 bases and J by 4 bases, with 9 bases between them. Source material: PBMCs or T cells enriched from blood (not recorded which). This receptor was obtained from a woman aged 25 to 39 who had been exposed to COVID-19. The V call is TRBV28, the J call TRBJ1-2, with D perhaps matching TRBD1 (5 bases). In DNA form, the CDR3 reads TGTGCCAGCAGTTTCTCCGGGGGCTATGGCTACACCTTC. Its protein is CASSFSGGYGYTF.